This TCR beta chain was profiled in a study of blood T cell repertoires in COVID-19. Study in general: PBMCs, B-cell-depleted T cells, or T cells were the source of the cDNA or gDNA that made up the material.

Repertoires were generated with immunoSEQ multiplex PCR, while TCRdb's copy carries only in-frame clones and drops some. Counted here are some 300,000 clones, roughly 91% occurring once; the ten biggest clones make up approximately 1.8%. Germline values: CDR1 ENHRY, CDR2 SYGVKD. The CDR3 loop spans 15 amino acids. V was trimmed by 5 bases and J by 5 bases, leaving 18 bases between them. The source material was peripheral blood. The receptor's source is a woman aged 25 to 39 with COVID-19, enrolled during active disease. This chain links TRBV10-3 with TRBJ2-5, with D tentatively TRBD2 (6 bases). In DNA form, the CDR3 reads TGTGCCATCAGTTACCGGGACTCAAAGACCGAGACCCAGTACTTC. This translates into CAISYRDSKTETQYF.